This TCR beta chain emerged from a study of CXCR3-negative and CXCR3-positive naive CD8 T cells (dated by TCRdb to the late 2010s). Describing the broader study: In total, about 150 million TRB reads were obtained, which works out to roughly 1.5 +/- 0.3 million reads per library. For the TRBV-TRBJ cluster analysis, the naive subsets came from about five donors, while the memory cells came from 3 donors. The diversity and physicochemical repertoire analyses included 11 donors pooled from two independent experiments. Here is what the overall study found, with its caveats: Surface CD5, linked to self-reactivity in mice, was comparable between naive subsets; TCR interaction strength was therefore also inferred from TRB CDR3 physicochemical properties. Freshly isolated PBMCs were used for most assays because CXCR3 expression went down partially after cryopreservation. Similar TRBV-TRBJ usage was shown by naive CXCR3-negative and CXCR3-positive cells from the same donor, whereas distinct patterns were shown by memory cells. Compared with CXCR3-negative naive cells, CXCR3-positive naive cells had TRB CDR3s with higher hydrophobicity (lower Kidera factor 4), lower energy, and higher strength and volume indices. Comparably high repertoire diversity was found in both naive subsets, whereas much lower repertoire diversity was found in memory CD8+ T cells.

Of note for this clonotype: Its antigen is still unknown.

Reading from cysteine to phenylalanine, the CDR3 counts 14 amino acids. Only the protein is available. CDR1 MDHEN and CDR2 SYDVKM were looked up in the germline V gene. The instrument given in TCRdb is NextSeq 550. The Human TCR Profiling Kit (MiLaboratory) was used to prepare UMI-labeled 5' RACE TRB cDNA libraries. The full amount of extracted RNA was used for cDNA synthesis, and the full amount of resulting cDNA was used for PCR amplification. The libraries were made side by side, with each library going through the same number of PCR cycles. Concerning the study's data processing: MIGEC and MiXCR extracted about 53,000 +/- 10,000 unique UMI-labeled TRB cDNA molecules per library, requiring at least two reads per UMI. On average, roughly 40,000 +/- 10,000 functional in-frame TRB CDR3 nucleotide clonotypes lacking stop codons were found per library. After each sample was downsampled to 5000 UMI-labeled TRB molecules, VDJtools was used to calculate diversity metrics such as normalized Shannon-Wiener and Chao1. VDJtools was used to calculate clonotype-size-weighted physicochemical properties of the central five CDR3 residues, namely interaction energy, strength, volume and Kidera factor 4. TCRdb reprocessed the reads and lists each CDR3 protein sequence as a single entry, with no DNA. None of the V and J calls come from the authors' own analysis; TCRdb made them. This sample's table contains approximately 6,900 distinct CDR3 sequences. Of the sample, approximately 1.5% is held by the ten largest clones.

For every CD8+ T cell subset, around 300,000 cells were flow-sorted straight into RLT lysis buffer, and each subset was sorted in triplicate. To keep memory contaminants out, a stringent definition of naive CD8+ T cells was applied: CD45RO-CCR7+CD27+CD95-. Peripheral blood mononuclear cells were isolated from buffy coats using standard density gradient centrifugation. A FACSAria III was used to flow-sort naive CXCR3-negative and CXCR3-positive CD8+ T cells. Total RNA was extracted from sorted cells using an RNeasy Mini Kit. This receptor was taken from a human donor in good health. Some clones in this sample may be carry-over from other donors' samples. This receptor chain uses TRBV28 and TRBJ2-7; checking the TCRdb D call of TRBD1 is not possible without DNA. Sequenced sample: naive CXCR3+ CD8+ T cells from blood. Read against the paper, the sample's cell subset or site label means: CD45RO-CCR7+CD27+CD95- naive CD8+ T cells expressing CXCR3 (TNR3+). The CDR3 region: CASSVGAGGDEQYF.